This TCR beta chain is drawn from a study of blood T cell repertoires in COVID-19. Source study methods: Estimates of nucleated cell counts were drawn from the amplification of reference gene primers. TCRdb's copy holds only in-frame clones and misses some; the assay was immunoSEQ multiplex PCR. V, J and clone size were drawn from that table, and D and trimming were deduced from the DNA. The repertoire holds fewer than 60,000 clones, with around 84% as singletons. CDR1 is WNHNN and CDR2 is SYGVQD in the germline V gene (reference sequence). CDR3 length equals 13 residues. V was cut by 4 bases and J by 3 bases, with 10 bases left in between.

The chain has TRBV10-1 and TRBJ2-7; D uncertain. The sample was peripheral blood. This receptor was identified in an elderly woman with acute or convalescent COVID-19. This CDR3 reads CASSVSLGYEQYF. DNA for the CDR3: TGCGCCAGCAGTGTAAGTCTCGGCTACGAGCAGTACTTC.